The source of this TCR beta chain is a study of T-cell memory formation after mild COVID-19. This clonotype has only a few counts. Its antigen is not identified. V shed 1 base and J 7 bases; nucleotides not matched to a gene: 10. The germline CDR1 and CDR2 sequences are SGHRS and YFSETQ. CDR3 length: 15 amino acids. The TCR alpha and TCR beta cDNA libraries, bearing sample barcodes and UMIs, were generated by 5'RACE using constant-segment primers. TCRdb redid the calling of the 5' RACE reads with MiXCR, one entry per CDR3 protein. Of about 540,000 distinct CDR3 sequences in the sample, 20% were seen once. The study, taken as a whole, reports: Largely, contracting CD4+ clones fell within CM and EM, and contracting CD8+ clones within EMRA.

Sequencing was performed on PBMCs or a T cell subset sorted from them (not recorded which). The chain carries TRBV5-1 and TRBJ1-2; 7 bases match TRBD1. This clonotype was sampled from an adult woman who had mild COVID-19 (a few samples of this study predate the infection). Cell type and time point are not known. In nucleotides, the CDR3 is TGCGCCAGCAGCTTGCGAAGTGACAGGGACCGTGGCTACACCTTC. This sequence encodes CASSLRSDRDRGYTF.